These T cell receptor beta chains were read from a single sample in a study of T cell responses to AZD1222 COVID-19 vaccine. Assay used: immunoSEQ multiplex PCR; TCRdb lists only in-frame clones, some missing. The sample has roughly 89,000 clones, roughly 90% seen once; the top ten hold approximately 4.5%. The sample here was peripheral blood, taken on day 0 of MenACWY control vaccination. These TCRs come from an adult in good health. The CDR3 runs from the conserved cysteine through the conserved F or W.

v_call: TRBV6-6; j_call: TRBJ2-1; cdr3_aa: CASSPFGRGGKDNEQFF
v_call: TRBV6-2/TRBV6-3; j_call: TRBJ1-1; cdr3_aa: CASSYQGAGTEAFF
v_call: TRBV5-6; j_call: TRBJ2-1; cdr3_aa: CASSLEGLYYNEQFF
v_call: TRBV28; j_call: TRBJ1-2; cdr3_aa: CASNGRDRATYGYTF
v_call: TRBV9; j_call: TRBJ2-3; cdr3_aa: CASTGTAEDTQYF
v_call: TRBV5-4; j_call: TRBJ1-2; cdr3_aa: CASSLLVGRVGGYTF
v_call: TRBV5-1; j_call: TRBJ1-2; cdr3_aa: CASSPSTVNYGYTF
v_call: TRBV5-1; j_call: TRBJ2-5; cdr3_aa: CASSLAGQVPETQYF
v_call: TRBV29-1; j_call: TRBJ2-5; cdr3_aa: CSVVPSGRETQYF
v_call: TRBV9; j_call: TRBJ2-7; cdr3_aa: CASSVGTSGEYEQYF
v_call: TRBV24-1; j_call: TRBJ2-1; cdr3_aa: CATSDSVGRSSYNEQFF